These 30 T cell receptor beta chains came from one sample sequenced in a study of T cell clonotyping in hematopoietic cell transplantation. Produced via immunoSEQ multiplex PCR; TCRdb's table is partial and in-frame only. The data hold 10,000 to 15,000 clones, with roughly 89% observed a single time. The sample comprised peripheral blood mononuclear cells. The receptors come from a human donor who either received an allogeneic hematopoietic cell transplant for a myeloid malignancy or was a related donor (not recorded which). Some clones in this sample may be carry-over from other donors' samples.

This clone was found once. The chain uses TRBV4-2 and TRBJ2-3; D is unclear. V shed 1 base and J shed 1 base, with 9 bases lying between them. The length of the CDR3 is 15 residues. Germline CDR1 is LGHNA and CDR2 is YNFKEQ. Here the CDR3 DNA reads TGTGCCAGCAGCCAAGGAGGATCTGGCACAGATACGCAGTATTTT. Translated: CASSQGGSGTDTQYF.

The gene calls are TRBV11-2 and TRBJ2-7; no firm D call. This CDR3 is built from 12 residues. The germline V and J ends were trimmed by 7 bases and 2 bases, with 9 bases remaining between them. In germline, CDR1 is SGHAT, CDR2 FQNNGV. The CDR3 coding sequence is TGTGCCAGCACCTATTGGGCCTACGAGCAGTACTTC. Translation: CASTYWAYEQYF.

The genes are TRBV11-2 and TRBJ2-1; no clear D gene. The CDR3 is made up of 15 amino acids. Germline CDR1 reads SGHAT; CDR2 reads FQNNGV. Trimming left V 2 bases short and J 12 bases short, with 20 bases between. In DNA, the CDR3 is TGTGCCAGCAGCTTAAACACTGGGCGCCGCGAATGGCAGTTCTTC. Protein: CASSLNTGRREWQFF.

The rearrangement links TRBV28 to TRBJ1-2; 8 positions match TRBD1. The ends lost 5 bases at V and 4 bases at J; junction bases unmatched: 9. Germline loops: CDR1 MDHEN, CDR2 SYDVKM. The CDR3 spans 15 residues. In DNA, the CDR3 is TGTGCCAGCAGTCAAACGACAGGGGCATTCTATGGCTACACCTTC. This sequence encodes CASSQTTGAFYGYTF.

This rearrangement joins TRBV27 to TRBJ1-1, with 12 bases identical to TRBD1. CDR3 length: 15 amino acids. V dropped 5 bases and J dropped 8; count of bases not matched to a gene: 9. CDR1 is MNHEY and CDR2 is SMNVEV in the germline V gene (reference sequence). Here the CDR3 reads CASSLSGTGGGEAFF. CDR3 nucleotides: TGTGCCAGCAGTCTGTCCGGGACAGGGGGCGGAGAAGCTTTCTTT.

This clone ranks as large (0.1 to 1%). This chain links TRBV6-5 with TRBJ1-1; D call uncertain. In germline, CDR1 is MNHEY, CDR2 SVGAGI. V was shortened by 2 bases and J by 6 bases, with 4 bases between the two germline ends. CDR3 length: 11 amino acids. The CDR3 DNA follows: TGTGCCAGCAGTTACGGAGCTGAAGCTTTCTTT. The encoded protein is CASSYGAEAFF.

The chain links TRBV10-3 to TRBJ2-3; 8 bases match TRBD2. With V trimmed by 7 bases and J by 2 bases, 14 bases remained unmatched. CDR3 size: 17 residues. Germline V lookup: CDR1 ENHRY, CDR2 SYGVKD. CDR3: CAITAFGSGGNTDTQYF. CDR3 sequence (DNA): TGTGCCATCACCGCCTTTGGGAGCGGGGGAAACACAGATACGCAGTATTTT.

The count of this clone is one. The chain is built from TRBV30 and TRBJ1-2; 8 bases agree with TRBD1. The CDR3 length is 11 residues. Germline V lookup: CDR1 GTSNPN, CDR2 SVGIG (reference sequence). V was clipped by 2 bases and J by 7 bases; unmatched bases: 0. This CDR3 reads CAWSQGAGYTF. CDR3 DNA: TGTGCCTGGAGTCAGGGGGCTGGCTACACCTTC.

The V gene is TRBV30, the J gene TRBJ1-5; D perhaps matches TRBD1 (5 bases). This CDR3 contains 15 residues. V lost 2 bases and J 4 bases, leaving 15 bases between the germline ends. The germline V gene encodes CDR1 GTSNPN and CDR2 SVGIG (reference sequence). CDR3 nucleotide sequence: TGTGCCTGGAGTACGCTTGGGGCAGTTAATCAGCCCCAGCATTTT. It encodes CAWSTLGAVNQPQHF.

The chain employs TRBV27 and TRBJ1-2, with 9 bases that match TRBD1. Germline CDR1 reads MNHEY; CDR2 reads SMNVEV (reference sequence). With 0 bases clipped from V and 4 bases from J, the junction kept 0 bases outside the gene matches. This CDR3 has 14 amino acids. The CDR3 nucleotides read TGTGCCAGCAGTTTATCGGGACAGGGCTATGGCTACACCTTC. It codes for CASSLSGQGYGYTF.

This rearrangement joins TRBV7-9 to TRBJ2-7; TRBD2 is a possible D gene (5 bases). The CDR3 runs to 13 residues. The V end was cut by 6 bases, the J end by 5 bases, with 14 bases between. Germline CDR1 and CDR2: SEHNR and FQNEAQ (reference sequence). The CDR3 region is CASRGEGSHEQYF. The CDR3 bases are TGTGCCAGCAGAGGAGAGGGTAGCCACGAGCAGTACTTC.

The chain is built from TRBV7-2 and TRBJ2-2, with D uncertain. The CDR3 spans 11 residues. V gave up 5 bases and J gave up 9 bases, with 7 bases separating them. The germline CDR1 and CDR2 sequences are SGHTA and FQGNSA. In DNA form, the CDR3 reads TGTGCCAGCAGCAACTACAGGGAGCTGTTTTTT. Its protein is CASSNYRELFF.

As DNA, the CDR3 is TGTGCCAGCAGCTTAGTGTCCGGGACAGGGCCACCATCCTACGAGCAGTACTTC. It encodes CASSLVSGTGPPSYEQYF. The V call is TRBV11-2, the J call TRBJ2-7; 9 nucleotides line up with TRBD1. V dropped 1 base and J dropped 1; count of bases not matched to a gene: 11. Germline V gene lookup returns CDR1 SGHAT and CDR2 FQNNGV. This CDR3 has 18 amino acids.

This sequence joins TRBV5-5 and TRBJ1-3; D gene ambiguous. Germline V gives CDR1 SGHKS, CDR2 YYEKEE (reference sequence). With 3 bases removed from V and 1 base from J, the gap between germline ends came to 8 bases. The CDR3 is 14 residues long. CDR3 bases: TGTGCCAGCAGCTATACAGCTTCTGGAAACACCATATATTTT. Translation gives CASSYTASGNTIYF.

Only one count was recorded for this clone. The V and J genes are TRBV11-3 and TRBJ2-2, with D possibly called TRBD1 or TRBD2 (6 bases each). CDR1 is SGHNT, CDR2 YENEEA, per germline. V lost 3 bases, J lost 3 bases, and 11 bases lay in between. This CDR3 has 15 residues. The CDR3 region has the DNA TGTGCCAGCAGCTTGAGGGGGGCAGACACCGGGGAGCTGTTTTTT. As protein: CASSLRGADTGELFF. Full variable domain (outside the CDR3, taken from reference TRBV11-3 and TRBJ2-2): EAGVVQSPRYKIIEKKQPVAFWCNPISGHNTLYWYLQNLGQGPELLIRYENEEAVDDSQLPKDRFSAERLKGVDSTLKIQPAELGDSAVYLCASSLRGADTGELFFGEGSRLTVL.

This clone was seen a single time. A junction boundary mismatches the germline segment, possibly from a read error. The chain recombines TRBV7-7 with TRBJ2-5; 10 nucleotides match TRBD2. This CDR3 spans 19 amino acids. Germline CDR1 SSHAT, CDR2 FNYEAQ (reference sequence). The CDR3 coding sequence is TGTGCTAGCAGCCGACATACTACTGAAGCGGGGGGGTACCAAGAGACCCAGTACTTC. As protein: CASSRHTTEAGGYQETQYF.

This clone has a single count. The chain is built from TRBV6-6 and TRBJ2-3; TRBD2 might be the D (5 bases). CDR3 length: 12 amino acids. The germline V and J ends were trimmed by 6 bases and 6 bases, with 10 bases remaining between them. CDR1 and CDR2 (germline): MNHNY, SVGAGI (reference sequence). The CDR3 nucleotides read TGTGCCAGCAGCCGGAGGTTGGATACGCAGTATTTT. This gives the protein CASSRRLDTQYF.

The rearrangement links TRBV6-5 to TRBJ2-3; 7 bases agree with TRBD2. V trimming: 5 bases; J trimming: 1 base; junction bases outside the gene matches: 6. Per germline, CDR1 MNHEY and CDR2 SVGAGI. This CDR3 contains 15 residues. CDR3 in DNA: TGTGCCAGCAGTCCAGCGGGGTCCCGCACAGATACGCAGTATTTT. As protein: CASSPAGSRTDTQYF.

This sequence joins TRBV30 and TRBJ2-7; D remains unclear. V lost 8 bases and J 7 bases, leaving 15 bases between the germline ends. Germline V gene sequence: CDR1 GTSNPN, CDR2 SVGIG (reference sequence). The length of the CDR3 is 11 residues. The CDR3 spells CAHRLGLEQYF. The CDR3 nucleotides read TGTGCCCACCGACTGGGATTGGAGCAGTACTTC.

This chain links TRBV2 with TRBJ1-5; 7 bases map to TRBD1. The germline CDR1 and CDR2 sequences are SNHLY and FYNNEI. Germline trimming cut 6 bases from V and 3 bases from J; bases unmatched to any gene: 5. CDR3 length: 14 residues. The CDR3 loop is CASSDRADNQPQHF. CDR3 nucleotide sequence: TGTGCCAGCAGCGACAGGGCCGACAATCAGCCCCAGCATTTT.

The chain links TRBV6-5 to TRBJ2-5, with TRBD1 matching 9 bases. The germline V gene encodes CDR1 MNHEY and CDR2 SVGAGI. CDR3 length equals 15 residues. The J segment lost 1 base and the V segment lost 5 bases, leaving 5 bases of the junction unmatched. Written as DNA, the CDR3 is TGTGCCAGCAGTCAGGGACAGGGCATCCAAGAGACCCAGTACTTC. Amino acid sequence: CASSQGQGIQETQYF.

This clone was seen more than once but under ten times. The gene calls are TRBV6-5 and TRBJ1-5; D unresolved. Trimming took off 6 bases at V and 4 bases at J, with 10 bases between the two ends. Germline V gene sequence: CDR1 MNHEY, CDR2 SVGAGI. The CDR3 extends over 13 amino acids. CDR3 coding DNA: TGTGCCAGCAGGACCGGGAGTAATCAGCCCCAGCATTTT. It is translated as CASRTGSNQPQHF.

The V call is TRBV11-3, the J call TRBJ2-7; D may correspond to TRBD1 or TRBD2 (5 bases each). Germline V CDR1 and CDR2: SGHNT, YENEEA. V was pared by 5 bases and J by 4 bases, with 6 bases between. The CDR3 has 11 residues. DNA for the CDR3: TGTGCCAGCAGCGAGGGGTACGAGCAGTACTTC. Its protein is CASSEGYEQYF.

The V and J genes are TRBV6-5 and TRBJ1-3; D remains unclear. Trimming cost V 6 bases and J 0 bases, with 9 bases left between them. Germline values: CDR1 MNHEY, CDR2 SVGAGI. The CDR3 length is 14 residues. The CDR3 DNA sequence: TGTGCCAGCAGCCCAAGGCCCTCTGGAAACACCATATATTTT. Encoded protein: CASSPRPSGNTIYF.

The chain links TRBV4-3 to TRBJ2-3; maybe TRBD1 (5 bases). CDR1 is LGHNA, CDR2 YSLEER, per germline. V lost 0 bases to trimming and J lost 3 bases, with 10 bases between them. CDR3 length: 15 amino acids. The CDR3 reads CASSQEGVNTDTQYF. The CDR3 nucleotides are TGCGCCAGCAGCCAAGAAGGGGTCAATACAGATACGCAGTATTTT.

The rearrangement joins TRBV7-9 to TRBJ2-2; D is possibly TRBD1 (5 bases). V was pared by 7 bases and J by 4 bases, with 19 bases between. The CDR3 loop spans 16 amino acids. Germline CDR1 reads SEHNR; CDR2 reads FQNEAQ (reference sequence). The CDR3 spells CASNQGAVQFTGELFF. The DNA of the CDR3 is TGTGCCAGCAACCAGGGCGCGGTCCAGTTCACCGGGGAGCTGTTTTTT.

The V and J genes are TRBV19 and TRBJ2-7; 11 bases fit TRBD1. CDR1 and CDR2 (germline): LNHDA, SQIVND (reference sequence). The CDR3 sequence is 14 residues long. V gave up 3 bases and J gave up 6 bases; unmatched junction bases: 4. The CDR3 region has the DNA TGTGCCAGTAGTATCGGACAGGGGGCCGGCGAGCAGTACTTC. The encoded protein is CASSIGQGAGEQYF.

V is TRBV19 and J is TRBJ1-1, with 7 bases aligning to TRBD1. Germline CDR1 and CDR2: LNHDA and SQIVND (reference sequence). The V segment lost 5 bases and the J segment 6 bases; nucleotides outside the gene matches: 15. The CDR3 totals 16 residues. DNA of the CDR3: TGTGCCAGTAGTCCCTATCAGAGAGGGGGCATATCTGAAGCTTTCTTT. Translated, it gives CASSPYQRGGISEAFF.

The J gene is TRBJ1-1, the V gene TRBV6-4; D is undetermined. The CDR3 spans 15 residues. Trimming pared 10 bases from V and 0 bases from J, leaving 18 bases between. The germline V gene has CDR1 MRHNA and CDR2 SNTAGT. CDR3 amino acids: CATKPEDHLNTEAFF. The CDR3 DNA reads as TGTGCCACTAAGCCTGAGGATCACCTGAACACTGAAGCTTTCTTT.

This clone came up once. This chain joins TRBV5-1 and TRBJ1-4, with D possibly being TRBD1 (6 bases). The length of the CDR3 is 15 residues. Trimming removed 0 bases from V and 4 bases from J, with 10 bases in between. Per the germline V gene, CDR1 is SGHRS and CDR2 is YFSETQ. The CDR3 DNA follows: TGCGCCAGCAGCTTGGCCAGGGGACATAATGAAAAACTGTTTTTT. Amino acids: CASSLARGHNEKLFF. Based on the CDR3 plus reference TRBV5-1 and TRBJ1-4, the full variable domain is KAGVTQTPRYLIKTRGQQVTLSCSPISGHRSVSWYQQTPGQGLQFLFEYFSETQRNKGNFPGRFSGRQFSNSRSEMNVSTLELGDSALYLCASSLARGHNEKLFFGSGTQLSVL.